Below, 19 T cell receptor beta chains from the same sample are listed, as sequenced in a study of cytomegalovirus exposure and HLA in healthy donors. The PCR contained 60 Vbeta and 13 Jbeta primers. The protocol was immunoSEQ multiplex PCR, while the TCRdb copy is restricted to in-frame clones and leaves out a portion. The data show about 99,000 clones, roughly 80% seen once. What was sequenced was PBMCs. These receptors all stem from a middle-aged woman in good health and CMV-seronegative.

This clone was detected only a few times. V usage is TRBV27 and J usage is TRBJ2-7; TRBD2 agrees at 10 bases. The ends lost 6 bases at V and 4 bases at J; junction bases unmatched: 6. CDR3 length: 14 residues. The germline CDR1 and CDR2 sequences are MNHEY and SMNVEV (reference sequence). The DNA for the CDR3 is TGTGCCAGCAGCCGAGCGGGAGGGTGGTACGAGCAGTACTTC. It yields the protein CASSRAGGWYEQYF.

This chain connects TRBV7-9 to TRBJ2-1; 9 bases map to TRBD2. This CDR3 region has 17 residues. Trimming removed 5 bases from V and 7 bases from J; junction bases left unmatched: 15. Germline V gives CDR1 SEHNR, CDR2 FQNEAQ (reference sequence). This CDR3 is CASSLHVMREGENEQFF. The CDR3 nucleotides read TGTGCCAGCAGCCTCCATGTAATGCGGGAGGGGGAAAATGAGCAGTTCTTC.

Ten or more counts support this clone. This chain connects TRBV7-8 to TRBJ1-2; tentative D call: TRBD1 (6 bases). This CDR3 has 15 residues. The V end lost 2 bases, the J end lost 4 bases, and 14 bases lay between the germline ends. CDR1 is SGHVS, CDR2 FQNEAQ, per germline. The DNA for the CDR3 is TGTGCCAGCAGCTTATCGCGGACAGTTACCTATGGCTACACCTTC. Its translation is CASSLSRTVTYGYTF. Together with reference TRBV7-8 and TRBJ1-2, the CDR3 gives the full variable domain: GAGVSQSPRYKVAKRGQDVALRCDPISGHVSLFWYQQALGQGPEFLTYFQNEAQLDKSGLPSDRFFAERPEGSVSTLKIQRTQQEDSAVYLCASSLSRTVTYGYTFGSGTRLTVV.

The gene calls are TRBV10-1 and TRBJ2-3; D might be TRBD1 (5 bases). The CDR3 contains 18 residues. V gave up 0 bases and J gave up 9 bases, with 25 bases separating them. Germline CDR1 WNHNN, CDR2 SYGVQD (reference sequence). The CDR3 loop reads CASSESAQNPRGCVTQYF. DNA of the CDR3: TGCGCCAGCAGTGAGTCGGCGCAGAATCCTAGGGGTTGCGTGACGCAGTATTTT.

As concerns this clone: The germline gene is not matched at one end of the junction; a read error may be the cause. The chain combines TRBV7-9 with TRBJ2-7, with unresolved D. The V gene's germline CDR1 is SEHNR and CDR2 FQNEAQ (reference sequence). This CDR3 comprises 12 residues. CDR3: CSSSLESYEQYF. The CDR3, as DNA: TGTTCCAGCAGCTTAGAATCGTACGAGCAGTACTTC.

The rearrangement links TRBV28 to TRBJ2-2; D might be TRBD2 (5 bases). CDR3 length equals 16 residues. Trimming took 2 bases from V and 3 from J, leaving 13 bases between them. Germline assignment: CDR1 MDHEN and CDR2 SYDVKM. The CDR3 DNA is TGTGCCAGCAGTTTACAGGTTCACGGGGACACCGGGGAGCTGTTTTTT. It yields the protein CASSLQVHGDTGELFF.

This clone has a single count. The DNA for the CDR3 is TGTGCCAGCAGTTACGGACTAGCGGGAGGGGGTTACGAGCAGTACTTC. Its protein is CASSYGLAGGGYEQYF. This sequence joins TRBV6-6 and TRBJ2-7, with TRBD2 matching over 15 bases. CDR1 is MNHNY, CDR2 SVGAGI, per germline (reference sequence). The CDR3 totals 16 residues. Unmatched junction bases numbered 3, after V lost 2 bases and J lost 4 bases.

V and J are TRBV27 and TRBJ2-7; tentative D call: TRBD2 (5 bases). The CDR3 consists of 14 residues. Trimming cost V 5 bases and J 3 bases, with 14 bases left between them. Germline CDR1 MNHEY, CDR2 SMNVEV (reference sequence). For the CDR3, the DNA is TGTGCCAGCAGTGTCACTAGTGAAAGCTACGAGCAGTACTTC. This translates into CASSVTSESYEQYF.

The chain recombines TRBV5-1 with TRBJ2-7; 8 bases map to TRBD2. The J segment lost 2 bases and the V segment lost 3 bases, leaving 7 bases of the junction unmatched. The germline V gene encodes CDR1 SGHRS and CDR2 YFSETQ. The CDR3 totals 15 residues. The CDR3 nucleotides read TGCGCCAGCAGCTCCCAACTAGCGGCAACCTACGAGCAGTACTTC. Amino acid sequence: CASSSQLAATYEQYF.

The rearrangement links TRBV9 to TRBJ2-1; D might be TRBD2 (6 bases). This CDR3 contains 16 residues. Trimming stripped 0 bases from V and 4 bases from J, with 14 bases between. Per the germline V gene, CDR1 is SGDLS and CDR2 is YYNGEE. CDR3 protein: CASSVGDGSPYNEQFF. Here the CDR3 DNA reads TGTGCCAGCAGCGTAGGGGACGGGAGTCCATACAATGAGCAGTTCTTC. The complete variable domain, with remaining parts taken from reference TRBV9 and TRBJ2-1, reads DSGVTQTPKHLITATGQRVTLRCSPRSGDLSVYWYQQSLDQGLQFLIQYYNGEERAKGNILERFSAQQFPDLHSELNLSSLELGDSALYFCASSVGDGSPYNEQFFGPGTRLTVL.

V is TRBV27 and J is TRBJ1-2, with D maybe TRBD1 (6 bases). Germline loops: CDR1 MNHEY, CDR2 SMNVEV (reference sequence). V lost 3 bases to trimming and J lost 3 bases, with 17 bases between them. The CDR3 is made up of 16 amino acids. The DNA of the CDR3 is TGTGCCAGCAGTTTCGATCACAGGGCGGGGGACTATGGCTACACCTTC. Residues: CASSFDHRAGDYGYTF.

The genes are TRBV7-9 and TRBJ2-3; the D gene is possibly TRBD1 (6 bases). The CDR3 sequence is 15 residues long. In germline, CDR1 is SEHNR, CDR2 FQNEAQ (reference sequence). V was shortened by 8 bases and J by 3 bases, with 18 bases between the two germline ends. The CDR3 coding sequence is TGTGCCAGCGGTCTGATACTACAGGGAACAGATACGCAGTATTTT. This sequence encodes CASGLILQGTDTQYF.

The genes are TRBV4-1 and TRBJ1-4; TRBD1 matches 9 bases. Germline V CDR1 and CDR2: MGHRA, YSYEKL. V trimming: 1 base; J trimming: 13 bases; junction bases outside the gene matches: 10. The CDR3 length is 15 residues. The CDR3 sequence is CASSQVEFGQGRLFF. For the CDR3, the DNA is TGCGCCAGCAGCCAAGTAGAATTCGGACAGGGGAGACTGTTTTTT.

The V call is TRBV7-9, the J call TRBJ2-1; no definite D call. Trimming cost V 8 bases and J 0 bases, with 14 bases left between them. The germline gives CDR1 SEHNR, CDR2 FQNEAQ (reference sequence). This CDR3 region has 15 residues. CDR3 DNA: TGTGCCAGCTTGAACCGGGTTGGCTCCTACAATGAGCAGTTCTTC. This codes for CASLNRVGSYNEQFF.

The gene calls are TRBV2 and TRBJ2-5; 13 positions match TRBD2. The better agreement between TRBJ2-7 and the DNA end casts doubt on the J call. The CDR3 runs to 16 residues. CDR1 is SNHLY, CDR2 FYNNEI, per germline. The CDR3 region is CACNVGLAGSDYEQYF. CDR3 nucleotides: TGTGCCTGCAACGTGGGACTAGCGGGAAGCGACTACGAGCAGTACTTC.

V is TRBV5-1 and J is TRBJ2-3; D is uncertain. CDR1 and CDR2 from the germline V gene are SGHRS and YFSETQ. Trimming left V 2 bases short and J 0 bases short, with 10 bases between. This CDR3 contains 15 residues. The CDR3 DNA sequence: TGCGCCAGCAGCTTTAACAGCCATAGCACAGATACGCAGTATTTT. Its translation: CASSFNSHSTDTQYF.

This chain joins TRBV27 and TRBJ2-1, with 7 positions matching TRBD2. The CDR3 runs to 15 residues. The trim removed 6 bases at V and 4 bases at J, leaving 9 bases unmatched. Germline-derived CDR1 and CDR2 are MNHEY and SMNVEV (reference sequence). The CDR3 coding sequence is TGTGCCAGCAGGTTCGACGGGAGGCCGTACAATGAGCAGTTCTTC. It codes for CASRFDGRPYNEQFF.

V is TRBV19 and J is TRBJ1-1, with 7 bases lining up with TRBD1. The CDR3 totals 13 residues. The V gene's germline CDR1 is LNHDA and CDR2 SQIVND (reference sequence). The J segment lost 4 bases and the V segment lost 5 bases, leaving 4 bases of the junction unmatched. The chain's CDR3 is CASSYSGGTEAFF. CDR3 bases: TGTGCCAGTAGTTACTCAGGGGGCACTGAAGCTTTCTTT. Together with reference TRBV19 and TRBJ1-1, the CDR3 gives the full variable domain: DGGITQSPKYLFRKEGQNVTLSCEQNLNHDAMYWYRQDPGQGLRLIYYSQIVNDFQKGDIAEGYSVSREKKESFPLTVTSAQKNPTAFYLCASSYSGGTEAFFGQGTRLTVV.

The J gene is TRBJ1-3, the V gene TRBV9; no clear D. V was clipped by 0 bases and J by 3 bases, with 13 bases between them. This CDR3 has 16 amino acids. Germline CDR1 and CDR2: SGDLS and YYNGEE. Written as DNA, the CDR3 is TGTGCCAGCAGCGTAGTGCCCCACCTCTATGGAAACACCATATATTTT. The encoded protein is CASSVVPHLYGNTIYF. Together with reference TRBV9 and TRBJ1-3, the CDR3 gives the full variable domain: DSGVTQTPKHLITATGQRVTLRCSPRSGDLSVYWYQQSLDQGLQFLIQYYNGEERAKGNILERFSAQQFPDLHSELNLSSLELGDSALYFCASSVVPHLYGNTIYFGEGSWLTVV.